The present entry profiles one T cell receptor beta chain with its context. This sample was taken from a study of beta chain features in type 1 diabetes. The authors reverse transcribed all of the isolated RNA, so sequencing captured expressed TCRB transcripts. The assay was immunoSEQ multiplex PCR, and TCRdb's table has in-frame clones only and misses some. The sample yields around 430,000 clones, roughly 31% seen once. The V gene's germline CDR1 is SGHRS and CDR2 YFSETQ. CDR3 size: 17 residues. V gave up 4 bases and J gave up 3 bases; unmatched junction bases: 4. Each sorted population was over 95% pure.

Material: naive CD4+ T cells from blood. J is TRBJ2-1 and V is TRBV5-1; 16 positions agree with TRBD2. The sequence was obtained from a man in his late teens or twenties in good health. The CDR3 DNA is TGCGCCAGCAGCGTGGGACTAGCGGGAGGGCTCTACAATGAGCAGTTCTTC. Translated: CASSVGLAGGLYNEQFF. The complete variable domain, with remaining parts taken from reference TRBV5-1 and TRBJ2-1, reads KAGVTQTPRYLIKTRGQQVTLSCSPISGHRSVSWYQQTPGQGLQFLFEYFSETQRNKGNFPGRFSGRQFSNSRSEMNVSTLELGDSALYLCASSVGLAGGLYNEQFFGPGTRLTVL.